This TCR beta chain came from a study of T cells after yellow fever vaccination. Study background: Each low-cell-number fraction was prepared by means of SMART-Seq v4 Ultra Low Input.

Study-wide findings and caveats: Though it reached lower strength, the secondary response hit its peak faster, day 5 versus 15.

From the 5' RACE reads, TCRdb called clonotypes with MiXCR, one entry per CDR3 protein. The table lists tens of thousands of distinct CDR3 sequences, less than 8% of them singletons. V was pared by 4 bases and J by 7 bases, with 25 bases between. The CDR3 loop spans 16 amino acids. Germline values: CDR1 SQVTM, CDR2 ANQGSEA. This clonotype was counted ten times or more. The clonotype comes from a man aged 18 to 29 who received the YFV17D yellow fever vaccine. The gene calls are TRBV29-1 and TRBJ1-1; maybe TRBD1 (5 bases). The input for sequencing was PBMCs, either bulk or a sorted T-cell subset (CD4+, CD8+, memory, or dextramer-sorted; not recorded which), taken on the day of the first yellow fever vaccination. CDR3 nucleotide sequence: TGCAGCGTTGCGTCGGGGGGGGAGCAGGAGTATGGTGAAGCTTTCTTT. It translates to CSVASGGEQEYGEAFF.